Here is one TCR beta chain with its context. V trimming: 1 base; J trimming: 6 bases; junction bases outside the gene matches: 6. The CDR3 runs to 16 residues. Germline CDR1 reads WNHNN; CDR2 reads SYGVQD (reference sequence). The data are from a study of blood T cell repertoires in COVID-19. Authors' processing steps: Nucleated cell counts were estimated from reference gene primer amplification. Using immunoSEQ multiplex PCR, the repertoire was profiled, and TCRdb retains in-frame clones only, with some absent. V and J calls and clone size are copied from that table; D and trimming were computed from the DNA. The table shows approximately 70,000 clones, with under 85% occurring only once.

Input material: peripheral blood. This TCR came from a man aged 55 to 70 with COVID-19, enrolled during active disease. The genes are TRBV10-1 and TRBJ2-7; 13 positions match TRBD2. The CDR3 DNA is TGCGCCAGCAGTGAGTGGGGACTAGCGGGAATGGGCGAGCAGTACTTC. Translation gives CASSEWGLAGMGEQYF.